This entry concerns a single T cell receptor (beta chain). Its antigen is currently unknown. The V segment lost 5 bases and the J segment 2 bases; nucleotides outside the gene matches: 7. CDR1 SGHAT and CDR2 FQNNGV come from the germline V gene. This CDR3 has 16 amino acids. Template material for amplifying TCR beta CDR3 regions consisted of RNA transcripts. An initial round of RT-PCR targeting the TCR CDR3 relied on the HTBI primer set. TCRdb analysed the multiplex PCR reads with MiXCR anew, one entry per CDR3 protein. The table has roughly 290,000 distinct CDR3 sequences, approximately 14% seen once. The data were taken from a study of T cells in Graves' hyperthyroidism and ophthalmopathy. General study results and limits: Blood also contained most expanded thyroid clonotypes above 0.001.

The clonotype comes from a woman aged 40 to 50 with Graves' hyperthyroidism. V gene TRBV11-2 combines with J gene TRBJ2-7, with TRBD2 matching 12 bases. Sequencing was performed on blood. This CDR3 is CASSPRASGRAYEQYF. CDR3 DNA: TGTGCCAGCAGCCCGAGGGCTAGCGGGAGGGCCTACGAGCAGTACTTC.